These 31 T cell receptor beta chains were all obtained from the same sample, sequenced in a study of CD8 T cells in ankylosing spondylitis. MiXCR, run by TCRdb on the 5' RACE reads, gives a single entry per CDR3 protein. The repertoire holds 150,000 to 200,000 distinct CDR3 sequences, with 10% to 15% as singletons. Sequenced: blood, either unsorted or a sorted T cell fraction (not recorded which). The origin of the receptors is a female donor with ankylosing spondylitis or in good health (not recorded which).

This clonotype was detected ten times or more. The chain recombines TRBV6-1 with TRBJ1-1; D call uncertain. Trimming removed 9 bases from V and 4 bases from J, with 15 bases in between. CDR1 and CDR2 (germline): MNHNS, SASEGT. The CDR3 is 13 amino acids. CDR3 sequence: CASSFGEGTEAFF. The CDR3 coding sequence is TGTGCCAGTTCTTTCGGGGAGGGCACTGAAGCTTTCTTT.

This clonotype was observed many times. V gene TRBV12-3 or TRBV12-4 combines with J gene TRBJ1-2; a weak D match, TRBD1 (6 bases). Trimming shortened V by 6 bases and J by 2 bases, and 13 bases separated the two germline ends. The CDR3 covers 14 residues. CDR3 loop: CASRLDRRNYGYTF. The CDR3 nucleotides read TGTGCCAGCAGGCTTGACAGGAGAAACTATGGCTACACCTTC.

The DNA for the CDR3 is TGCAGCGTGATCCCCGGGCCGATAGCGGGAGGGGTCGGGGAGCTGTTTTTT. Translation: CSVIPGPIAGGVGELFF. The chain links TRBV29-1 to TRBJ2-2; TRBD2 aligns across 11 bases. Germline loops: CDR1 SQVTM, CDR2 ANQGSEA. The V segment lost 6 bases and the J segment 7 bases; nucleotides outside the gene matches: 16. The CDR3 loop spans 17 amino acids.

Turning to this clonotype: The junction departs from the called germline gene at one end, perhaps through a read error. J is TRBJ2-4 and V is TRBV10-3, with D perhaps TRBD1 (5 bases). Looked up from germline, CDR1 is ENHRY and CDR2 is SYGVKD. The CDR3 loop spans 18 amino acids. The CDR3 DNA reads as TGTGCCAGCACCCCACCTCCAGCTTCCAGGGTAGCCAAAACCATTCAGTACTTC. Translating it yields CASTPPPASRVAKTIQYF.

Comments on this clonotype: This could be a read error, since a much larger clone is one nucleotide away. The J gene is TRBJ1-5, the V gene TRBV10-3, with a tentative D call TRBD1 (5 bases). CDR3 size: 13 residues. Germline V gene sequence: CDR1 ENHRY, CDR2 SYGVKD. For the CDR3, the DNA is TGTGCCATCAGAGGGGATACCAATCAGCCCCAGCCTTTT. Translated: CAIRGDTNQPQPF.

This clonotype is termed large. The gene calls are TRBV5-1 and TRBJ2-7, with D maybe TRBD2 (6 bases). Trimming left V 0 bases short and J 5 bases short, with 15 bases between. CDR3 size: 15 residues. Germline assignment: CDR1 SGHRS and CDR2 YFSETQ. The CDR3 spells CASSLVGGDNNEQYF. CDR3 in DNA: TGCGCCAGCAGCTTGGTCGGGGGAGATAACAACGAGCAGTACTTC.

The chain recombines TRBV12-3 or TRBV12-4 with TRBJ2-1; 13 bases are a match to TRBD2. This CDR3 has 15 amino acids. Losses at the gene ends were 0 bases for V and 9 bases for J; bases not matched to a gene: 2. The CDR3 DNA reads TGTGCCAGCAGTTTAGCACTAGCGGGAGGGCGTGAGCAGTTCTTC. This codes for CASSLALAGGREQFF.

This clonotype was seen ten or more times. Here the CDR3 reads CAISEGGNLAKNIQYF. In nucleotides, the CDR3 is TGTGCCATCAGTGAGGGGGGGAATCTAGCCAAAAACATTCAGTACTTC. V and J are TRBV10-3 and TRBJ2-4; D is perhaps TRBD2 (6 bases). The CDR3 length is 16 residues. Germline loops: CDR1 ENHRY, CDR2 SYGVKD. V was pared by 2 bases and J by 0 bases, with 11 bases between.

In this sample, this clonotype turned up a few times. This chain links TRBV9 with TRBJ2-7; D is unresolved. V dropped 0 bases and J dropped 5 bases, with 15 bases sitting between them. This CDR3 is 15 amino acids long. Germline CDR1 reads SGDLS; CDR2 reads YYNGEE. The CDR3 spells CASSVGEPEWNEQYF. In DNA form, the CDR3 reads TGTGCCAGCAGCGTAGGAGAGCCCGAGTGGAACGAGCAGTACTTC.

The chain has TRBV12-3 or TRBV12-4 and TRBJ2-2, with TRBD2 matching over 12 bases. The CDR3 sequence is 18 residues long. J was trimmed by 3 bases and V by 6 bases; bases with no gene match: 11. In DNA form, the CDR3 reads TGTGCCAGCAGGGCCTCTAGCGGGAGGGCCCTCCACACCGGGGAGCTGTTTTTT. Its translation is CASRASSGRALHTGELFF.

This CDR3 reads CASSFSGSHLQETQYF. The CDR3 DNA reads as TGCGCCAGCAGCTTTAGCGGGAGCCACCTCCAAGAGACCCAGTACTTC. The chain has TRBV5-1 and TRBJ2-5; TRBD2 agrees at 9 bases. This CDR3 is 16 amino acids long. J gave up 1 base and V 2 bases, and 6 bases lay outside the gene matches. Germline CDR1 reads SGHRS; CDR2 reads YFSETQ.

This clonotype was observed at least ten times. The chain employs TRBV6-2 or TRBV6-3 and TRBJ2-1; a weak D match, TRBD1 (6 bases). The CDR3 runs to 13 residues. Trimming shortened V by 7 bases and J by 8 bases, and 15 bases separated the two germline ends. Germline-derived CDR1 and CDR2 are MNHEY and SVGEGT. CDR3 loop: CASKWTARDEQFF. The CDR3 coding sequence is TGTGCCAGCAAATGGACAGCTAGGGATGAGCAGTTCTTC.

This clonotype was counted at least ten times. The V call is TRBV4-3, the J call TRBJ2-3; D remains ambiguous. This CDR3 has 16 residues. Trimming removed 4 bases from V and 4 bases from J, with 18 bases in between. Germline values: CDR1 LGHNA, CDR2 YSLEER. Here the CDR3 reads CASSLFLKGRSDTQYF. In DNA, the CDR3 is TGCGCCAGCAGCCTCTTCCTAAAGGGCCGATCAGATACGCAGTATTTT.

This clonotype was seen repeatedly, ten times or more. The J gene is TRBJ2-7, the V gene TRBV5-1, with D tentatively TRBD1 (7 bases). This CDR3 comprises 14 residues. The V and J ends lost 0 bases and 7 bases respectively, with 14 bases between them. The germline V gene encodes CDR1 SGHRS and CDR2 YFSETQ. CDR3 sequence (DNA): TGCGCCAGCAGCTTGGATTGGCAGGGGGGAGAGCAGTACTTC. Its translation is CASSLDWQGGEQYF.

This clonotype was seen ten or more times. This chain connects TRBV25-1 to TRBJ2-3; 7 positions match TRBD1. CDR1 and CDR2 from the germline V gene are MGHDK and SYGVNS. The length of the CDR3 is 14 residues. V gave up 6 bases and J gave up 2 bases; unmatched junction bases: 5. CDR3 in DNA: TGTGCCAGCAGCTTACAGGGGTTCACAGATACGCAGTATTTT. Amino acids: CASSLQGFTDTQYF.

Many counts were recorded for this clonotype. The CDR3 protein is CSARAPSTEAFF. CDR3 coding DNA: TGCAGTGCTAGAGCCCCTAGCACTGAAGCTTTCTTT. This chain connects TRBV20-1 to TRBJ1-1; D not resolved. The germline V gene encodes CDR1 DFQATT and CDR2 SNEGSKA (reference sequence). The CDR3 sequence is 12 residues long. V dropped 1 base and J dropped 4 bases, with 7 bases sitting between them.

This clonotype was counted at least ten times. The chain has TRBV12-3 or TRBV12-4 and TRBJ2-7; D ambiguous. The CDR3 consists of 11 residues. Trimming left V 6 bases short and J 7 bases short, with 10 bases between. In DNA form, the CDR3 reads TGTGCCAGCAGGTATCTATGGGAGCAGTACTTC. Translation: CASRYLWEQYF.

This clonotype was recorded at least ten times. J is TRBJ2-7 and V is TRBV28; D might be TRBD1 (5 bases). There are 16 residues in the CDR3. Trimming removed 4 bases at V and 0 bases at J, with 16 bases between. Germline CDR1 is MDHEN and CDR2 is SYDVKM. CDR3 in DNA: TGTGCCAGCAGTTCCACCTGGCAGGGCAACTCCTACGAGCAGTACTTC. Translation gives CASSSTWQGNSYEQYF.

The table lists this clonotype with a few counts. The chain employs TRBV30 and TRBJ2-1, with D tentatively TRBD1 or TRBD2 (5 bases each). V was pared by 0 bases and J by 2 bases, with 11 bases between. The CDR3 is 15 residues long. The germline V gene has CDR1 GTSNPN and CDR2 SVGIG (reference sequence). CDR3 sequence reads: CAWSVSGTPYNEQFF. Here the CDR3 DNA reads TGTGCCTGGAGTGTCTCGGGGACCCCCTACAATGAGCAGTTCTTC. The entire variable domain, with the rest obtained from reference TRBV30 and TRBJ2-1, is as follows: SQTIHQWPATLVQPVGSPLSLECTVEGTSNPNLYWYRQAAGRGLQLLFYSVGIGQISSEVPQNLSASRPQDRQFILSSKKLLLSDSGFYLCAWSVSGTPYNEQFFGPGTRLTVL.

V gene TRBV12-3 or TRBV12-4 combines with J gene TRBJ2-5, with D perhaps given as TRBD1 or TRBD2 (6 bases each). The CDR3 sequence is 14 residues long. Trimming removed 3 bases at V and 5 bases at J, with 13 bases between. CDR3 protein: CASSFSGAWETQYF. DNA of the CDR3: TGTGCCAGCAGTTTTTCGGGGGCGTGGGAGACCCAGTACTTC.

This clonotype has ten or more counts. The chain joins TRBV10-3 to TRBJ1-1; the D is unclear. The V end was cut by 2 bases, the J end by 5 bases, with 12 bases between. Germline CDR1 and CDR2: ENHRY and SYGVKD. The CDR3 length is 14 residues. The CDR3 sequence: CAISEHGSRTEAFF. The CDR3 coding sequence is TGTGCCATCAGTGAGCACGGGTCCCGAACTGAAGCTTTCTTT.

This clonotype showed up many times. The rearrangement joins TRBV24-1 to TRBJ2-1; weak D call: TRBD2 (6 bases). The CDR3 has 18 amino acids. Germline V gives CDR1 KGHDR, CDR2 SFDVKD. V was shortened by 1 base and J by 1 base, with 16 bases between the two germline ends. The CDR3 loop is CATSDLVGRGGSYNEQFF. The CDR3 DNA is TGTGCCACCAGTGATTTAGTGGGCCGGGGAGGATCCTACAATGAGCAGTTCTTC.

This clonotype appeared many times. This chain links TRBV4-3 with TRBJ1-4, with D maybe TRBD1 (5 bases). Trimming shortened V by 4 bases and J by 8 bases, and 11 bases separated the two germline ends. Per germline, CDR1 LGHNA and CDR2 YSLEER. CDR3 length equals 13 residues. The CDR3 loop reads CASSLTEGEKLFF. As DNA, the CDR3 is TGCGCCAGCAGCCTGACAGAGGGGGAAAAACTGTTTTTT.

In this sample, this clonotype turned up many times. V gene TRBV12-3 or TRBV12-4 combines with J gene TRBJ1-6; D is ambiguous. The CDR3 is made up of 16 amino acids. Trimming removed 7 bases from V and 5 bases from J, with 18 bases in between. CDR3 protein: CASTLGPRSNNSPLHF. CDR3 nucleotides: TGTGCCAGCACCCTTGGTCCTAGATCGAATAATTCACCCCTCCACTTT.

In its sample, this clonotype was seen a few times. The chain has TRBV30 and TRBJ2-5; no firm D call. Germline lookup yields CDR1 GTSNPN and CDR2 SVGIG (reference sequence). This CDR3 is 13 amino acids long. V was trimmed by 0 bases and J by 5 bases, leaving 10 bases between them. The CDR3 region has the DNA TGTGCCTGGAGTGTACGCGCCCGGGAGACCCAGTACTTC. Translated, it gives CAWSVRARETQYF.

The sample holds many counts of this clonotype. The rearrangement links TRBV7-2 to TRBJ2-5; 7 nucleotides agree with TRBD2. Losses at the gene ends were 3 bases for V and 4 bases for J; bases not matched to a gene: 11. The CDR3 extends over 16 amino acids. Germline CDR1 is SGHTA and CDR2 is FQGNSA. CDR3 DNA sequence: TGTGCCAGCAGCTTCGGAGGGACTACCAAAAGAGAGACCCAGTACTTC. Translated: CASSFGGTTKRETQYF.

This chain joins TRBV28 and TRBJ1-2, with a weak D call TRBD1 (5 bases). V was pared by 8 bases and J by 7 bases, with 20 bases between. CDR1 is MDHEN, CDR2 SYDVKM, per germline. This CDR3 contains 14 residues. The CDR3 protein is CASGGRERDSGYTF. The CDR3 region has the DNA TGTGCCAGCGGAGGCCGAGAACGAGACAGTGGCTACACCTTC.

This clonotype came up a few times. V usage is TRBV7-9 and J usage is TRBJ2-5; D is ambiguous. V was shortened by 5 bases and J by 2 bases, with 6 bases between the two germline ends. The CDR3 spans 12 residues. CDR1 is SEHNR, CDR2 FQNEAQ, per germline (reference sequence). CDR3 amino acids: CASSPQQETQYF. CDR3 DNA: TGTGCCAGCAGCCCCCAACAAGAGACCCAGTACTTC.

The rearrangement uses TRBV6-1 and TRBJ1-1; TRBD1 is a possible D gene (5 bases). The CDR3 is 13 amino acids. Germline V gene lookup returns CDR1 MNHNS and CDR2 SASEGT. Trimming took off 7 bases at V and 1 base at J, with 10 bases between the two ends. CDR3 sequence: CASTGTGNTEAFF. CDR3 nucleotide sequence: TGTGCCAGCACCGGGACGGGGAACACTGAAGCTTTCTTT.

This clonotype showed up just a few times. This rearrangement joins TRBV21-1 to TRBJ1-2; the table's D call, TRBD1, was not checked against the DNA. TRBV21-1 is assigned pseudogene status. The CDR3 is made up of 16 amino acids. CDR3 amino acids: CASSRYPGHNNYGYTF. CDR3 sequence (DNA): TGTGCCAGCAGCAGATATCCGGGACATAATAACTATGGCTACACCTTC.

Concerning this clonotype itself: The CDR3 carries no conserved terminal phenylalanine or tryptophan, so it likely arises from a read error. This rearrangement joins TRBV7-8 to TRBJ1-1, with 9 positions matching TRBD1. This CDR3 has 18 residues. Germline CDR1 reads SGHVS; CDR2 reads FQNEAQ. The ends lost 5 bases at V and 4 bases at J; junction bases unmatched: 17. The CDR3: CASSPNLGTGYAGTEAFL. As DNA, the CDR3 is TGTGCCAGCAGCCCTAACCTGGGGACAGGGTATGCAGGCACTGAAGCTTTCCTT.